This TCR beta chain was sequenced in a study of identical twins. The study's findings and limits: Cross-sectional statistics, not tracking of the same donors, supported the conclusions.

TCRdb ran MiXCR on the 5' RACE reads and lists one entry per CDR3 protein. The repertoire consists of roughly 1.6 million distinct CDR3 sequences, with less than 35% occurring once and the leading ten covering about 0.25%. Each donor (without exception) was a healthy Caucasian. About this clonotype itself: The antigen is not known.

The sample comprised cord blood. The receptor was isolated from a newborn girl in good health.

DNA of the CDR3: TGCGCCAGCAGCCCGGGAGGTCAGGGGGCAGCTTTCTTT. It yields the protein CASSPGGQGAAFF. This chain joins TRBV5-1 and TRBJ1-1; 8 bases fit TRBD1. Germline CDR1 and CDR2: SGHRS and YFSETQ. V lost 4 bases to trimming and J lost 10 bases; unmatched junction nucleotides: 9. The CDR3 contains 13 residues.